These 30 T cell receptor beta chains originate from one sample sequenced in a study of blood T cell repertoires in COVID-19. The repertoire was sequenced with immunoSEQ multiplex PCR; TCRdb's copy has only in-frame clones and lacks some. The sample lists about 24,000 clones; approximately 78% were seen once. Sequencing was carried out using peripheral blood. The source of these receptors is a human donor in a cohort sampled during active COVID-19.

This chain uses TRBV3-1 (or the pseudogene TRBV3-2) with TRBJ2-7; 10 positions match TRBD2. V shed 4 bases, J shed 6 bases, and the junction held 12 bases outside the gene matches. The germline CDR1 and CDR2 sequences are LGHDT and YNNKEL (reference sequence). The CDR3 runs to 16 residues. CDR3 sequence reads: CASSPTSLAGAGEQYF. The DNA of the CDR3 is TGTGCCAGCAGCCCCACCTCTCTAGCGGGGGCGGGCGAGCAGTACTTC.

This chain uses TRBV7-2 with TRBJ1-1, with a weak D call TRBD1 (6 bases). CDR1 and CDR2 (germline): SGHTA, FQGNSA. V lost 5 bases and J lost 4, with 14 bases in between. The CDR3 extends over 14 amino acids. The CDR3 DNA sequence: TGTGCCAGCAGCCATGGGACATTGAGCACTGAAGCTTTCTTT. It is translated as CASSHGTLSTEAFF.

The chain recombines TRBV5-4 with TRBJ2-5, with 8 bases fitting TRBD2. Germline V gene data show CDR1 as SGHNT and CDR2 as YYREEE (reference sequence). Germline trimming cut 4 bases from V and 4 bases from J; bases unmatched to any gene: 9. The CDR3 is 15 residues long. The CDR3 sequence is CASSLRTSGRETQYF. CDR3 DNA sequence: TGTGCCAGCAGCCTTCGGACCAGCGGGAGAGAGACCCAGTACTTC.

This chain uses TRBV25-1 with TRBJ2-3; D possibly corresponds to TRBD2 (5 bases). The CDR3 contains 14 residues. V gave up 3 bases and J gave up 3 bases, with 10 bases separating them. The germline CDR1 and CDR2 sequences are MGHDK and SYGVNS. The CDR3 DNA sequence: TGTGCCAGCAGTGACCGAGGGAGAACAGATACGCAGTATTTT. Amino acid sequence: CASSDRGRTDTQYF. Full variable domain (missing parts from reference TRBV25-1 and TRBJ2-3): EADIYQTPRYLVIGTGKKITLECSQTMGHDKMYWYQQDPGMELHLIHYSYGVNSTEKGDLSSESTVSRIRTEHFPLTLESARPSHTSQYLCASSDRGRTDTQYFGPGTRLTVL.

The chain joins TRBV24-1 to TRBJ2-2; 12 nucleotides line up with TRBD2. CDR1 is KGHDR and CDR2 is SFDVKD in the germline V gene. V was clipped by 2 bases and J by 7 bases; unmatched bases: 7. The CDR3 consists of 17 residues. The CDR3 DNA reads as TGTGCCACCAGTGATTCCCGACTAGCGGGAGCTCACGGGGAGCTGTTTTTT. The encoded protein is CATSDSRLAGAHGELFF.

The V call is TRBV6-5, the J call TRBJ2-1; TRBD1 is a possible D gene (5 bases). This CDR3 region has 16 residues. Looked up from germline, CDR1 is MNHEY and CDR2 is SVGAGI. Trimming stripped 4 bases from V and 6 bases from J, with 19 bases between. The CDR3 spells CASSLWEGAPGNEQFF. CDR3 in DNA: TGTGCCAGCAGTTTATGGGAAGGGGCGCCGGGCAATGAGCAGTTCTTC.

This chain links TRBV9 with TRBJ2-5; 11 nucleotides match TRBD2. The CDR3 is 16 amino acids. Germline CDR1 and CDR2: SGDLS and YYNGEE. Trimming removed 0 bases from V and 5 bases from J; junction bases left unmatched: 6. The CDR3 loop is CASSVGLAGGGETQYF. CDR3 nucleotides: TGTGCCAGCAGCGTAGGGCTAGCGGGAGGAGGGGAGACCCAGTACTTC.

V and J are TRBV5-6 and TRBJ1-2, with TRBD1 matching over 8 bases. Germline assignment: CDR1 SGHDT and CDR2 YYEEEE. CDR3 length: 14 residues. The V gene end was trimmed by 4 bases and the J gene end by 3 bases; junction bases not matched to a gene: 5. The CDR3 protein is CASSPTTGDYGYTF. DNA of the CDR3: TGTGCCAGCAGCCCGACGACAGGGGACTATGGCTACACCTTC.

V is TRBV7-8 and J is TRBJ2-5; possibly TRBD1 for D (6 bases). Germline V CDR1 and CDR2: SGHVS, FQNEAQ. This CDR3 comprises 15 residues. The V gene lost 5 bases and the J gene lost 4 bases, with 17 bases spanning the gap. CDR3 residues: CASSPSQLGGETQYF. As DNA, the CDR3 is TGTGCCAGCAGCCCGAGCCAACTAGGGGGAGAGACCCAGTACTTC. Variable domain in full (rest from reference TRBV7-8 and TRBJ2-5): GAGVSQSPRYKVAKRGQDVALRCDPISGHVSLFWYQQALGQGPEFLTYFQNEAQLDKSGLPSDRFFAERPEGSVSTLKIQRTQQEDSAVYLCASSPSQLGGETQYFGPGTRLLVL.

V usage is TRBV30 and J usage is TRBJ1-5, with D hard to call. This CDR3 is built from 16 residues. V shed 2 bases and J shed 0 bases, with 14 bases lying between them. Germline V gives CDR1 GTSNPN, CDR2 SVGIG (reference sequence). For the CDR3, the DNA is TGTGCCTGGAGTTCGACCGGGTCTCATAGCAATCAGCCCCAGCATTTT. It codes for CAWSSTGSHSNQPQHF.

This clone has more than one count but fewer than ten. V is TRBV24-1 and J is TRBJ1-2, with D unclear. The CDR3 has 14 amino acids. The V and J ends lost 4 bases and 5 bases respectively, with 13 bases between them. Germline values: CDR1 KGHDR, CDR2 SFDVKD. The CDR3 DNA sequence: TGTGCCACCAGTGAGACTTACTCTCGGTATGGCTACACCTTC. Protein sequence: CATSETYSRYGYTF.

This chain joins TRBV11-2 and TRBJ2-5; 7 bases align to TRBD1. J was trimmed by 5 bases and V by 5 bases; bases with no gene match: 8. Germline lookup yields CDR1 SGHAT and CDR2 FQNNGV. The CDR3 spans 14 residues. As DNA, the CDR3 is TGTGCCAGCAGCCAACAGGGGAAAGGGGAGACCCAGTACTTC. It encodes CASSQQGKGETQYF.

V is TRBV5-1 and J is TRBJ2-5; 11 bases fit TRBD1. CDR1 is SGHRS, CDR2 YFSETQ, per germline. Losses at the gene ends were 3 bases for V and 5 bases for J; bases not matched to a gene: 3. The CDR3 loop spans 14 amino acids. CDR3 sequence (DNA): TGCGCCAGCAGCTGGGGACAGGGGGAGGAGACCCAGTACTTC. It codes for CASSWGQGEETQYF.

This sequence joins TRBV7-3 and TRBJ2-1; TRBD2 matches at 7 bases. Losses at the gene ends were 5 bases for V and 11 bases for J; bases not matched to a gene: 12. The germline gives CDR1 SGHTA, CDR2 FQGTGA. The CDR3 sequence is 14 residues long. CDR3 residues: CASSELRLGTKQFF. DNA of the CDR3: TGTGCCAGCAGCGAACTAAGGTTAGGGACTAAGCAGTTCTTC.

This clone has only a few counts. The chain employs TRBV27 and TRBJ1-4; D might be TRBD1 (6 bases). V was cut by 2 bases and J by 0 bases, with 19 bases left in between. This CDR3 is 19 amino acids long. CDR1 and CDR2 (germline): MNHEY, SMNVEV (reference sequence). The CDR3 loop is CASSLNWGPIRSTNEKLFF. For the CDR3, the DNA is TGTGCCAGCAGTTTAAACTGGGGGCCGATCCGATCAACTAATGAAAAACTGTTTTTT.

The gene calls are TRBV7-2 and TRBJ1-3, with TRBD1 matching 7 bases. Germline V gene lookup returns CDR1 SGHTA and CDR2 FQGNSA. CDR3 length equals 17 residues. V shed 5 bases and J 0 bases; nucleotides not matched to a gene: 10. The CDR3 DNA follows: TGTGCCAGCAGCGATCGACAGGGAGGCATCTCTGGAAACACCATATATTTT. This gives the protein CASSDRQGGISGNTIYF.

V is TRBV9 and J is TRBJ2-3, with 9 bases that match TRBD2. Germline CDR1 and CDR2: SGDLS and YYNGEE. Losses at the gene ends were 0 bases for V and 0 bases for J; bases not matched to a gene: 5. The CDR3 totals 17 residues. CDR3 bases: TGTGCCAGCAGCGTAGGGTCGCTAGCGGGGAGCACAGATACGCAGTATTTT. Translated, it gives CASSVGSLAGSTDTQYF.

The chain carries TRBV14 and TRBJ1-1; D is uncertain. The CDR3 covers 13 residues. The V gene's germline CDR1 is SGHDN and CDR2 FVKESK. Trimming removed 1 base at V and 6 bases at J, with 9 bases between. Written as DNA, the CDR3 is TGTGCCAGCAGCCAAGTAGGCCTAGCTGAAGCTTTCTTT. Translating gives CASSQVGLAEAFF.

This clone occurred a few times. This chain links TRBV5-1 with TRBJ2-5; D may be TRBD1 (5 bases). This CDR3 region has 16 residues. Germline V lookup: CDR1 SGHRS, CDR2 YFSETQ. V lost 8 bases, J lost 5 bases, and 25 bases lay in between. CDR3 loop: CASSYAQRGVTETQYF. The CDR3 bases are TGCGCCAGTTCGTACGCCCAAAGGGGCGTTACCGAGACCCAGTACTTC.

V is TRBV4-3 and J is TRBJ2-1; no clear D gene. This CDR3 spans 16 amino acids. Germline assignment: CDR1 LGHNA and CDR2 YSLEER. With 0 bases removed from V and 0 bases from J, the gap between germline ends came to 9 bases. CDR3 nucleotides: TGCGCCAGCAGCCAAGATGGCTCAAGCTCCTACAATGAGCAGTTCTTC. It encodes CASSQDGSSSYNEQFF.

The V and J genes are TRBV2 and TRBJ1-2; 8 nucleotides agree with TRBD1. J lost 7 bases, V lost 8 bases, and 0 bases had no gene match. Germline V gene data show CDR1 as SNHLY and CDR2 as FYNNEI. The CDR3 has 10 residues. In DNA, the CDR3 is TGTGCCAGCGGACAGGGTGGCTACACCTTC. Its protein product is CASGQGGYTF.

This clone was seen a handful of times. In DNA form, the CDR3 reads TGTGCCAGCAGCTTAGGCGGGAGGTACGAGCAGTACTTC. The encoded protein is CASSLGGRYEQYF. This sequence joins TRBV7-9 and TRBJ2-7; 8 positions agree with TRBD2. The germline CDR1 and CDR2 sequences are SEHNR and FQNEAQ (reference sequence). With 1 base clipped from V and 4 bases from J, the junction kept 0 bases outside the gene matches. The CDR3 sequence is 13 residues long. The variable domain in full, with the rest retrieved from reference TRBV7-9 and TRBJ2-7, is DTGVSQNPRHKITKRGQNVTFRCDPISEHNRLYWYRQTLGQGPEFLTYFQNEAQLEKSRLLSDRFSAERPKGSFSTLEIQRTEQGDSAMYLCASSLGGRYEQYFGPGTRLTVT.

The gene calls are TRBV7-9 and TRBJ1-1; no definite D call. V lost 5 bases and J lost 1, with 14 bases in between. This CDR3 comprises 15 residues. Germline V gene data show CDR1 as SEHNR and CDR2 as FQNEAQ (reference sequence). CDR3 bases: TGTGCCAGCAGCCCTAGTGGAGCCACGAACACTGAAGCTTTCTTT. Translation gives CASSPSGATNTEAFF.

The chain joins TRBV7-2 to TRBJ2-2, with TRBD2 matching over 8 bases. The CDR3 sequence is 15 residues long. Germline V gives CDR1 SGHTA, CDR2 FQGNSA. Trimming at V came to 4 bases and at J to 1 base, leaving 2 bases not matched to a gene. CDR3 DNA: TGTGCCAGCAGCTCCGGGAGGGTGAACACCGGGGAGCTGTTTTTT. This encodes CASSSGRVNTGELFF.

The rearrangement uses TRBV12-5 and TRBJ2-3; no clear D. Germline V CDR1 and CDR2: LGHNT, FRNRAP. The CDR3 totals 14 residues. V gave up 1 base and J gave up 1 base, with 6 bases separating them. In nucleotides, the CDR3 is TGTGCTAGTGGTTTGGAACTACGCACAGATACGCAGTATTTT. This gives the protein CASGLELRTDTQYF.

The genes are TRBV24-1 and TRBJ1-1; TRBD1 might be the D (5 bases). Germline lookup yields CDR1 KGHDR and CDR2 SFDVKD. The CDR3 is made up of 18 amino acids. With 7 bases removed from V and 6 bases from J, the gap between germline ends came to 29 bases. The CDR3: CATRSRVRGVSIWPEAFF. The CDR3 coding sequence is TGTGCCACCAGATCCAGGGTACGAGGAGTCTCCATATGGCCTGAAGCTTTCTTT.

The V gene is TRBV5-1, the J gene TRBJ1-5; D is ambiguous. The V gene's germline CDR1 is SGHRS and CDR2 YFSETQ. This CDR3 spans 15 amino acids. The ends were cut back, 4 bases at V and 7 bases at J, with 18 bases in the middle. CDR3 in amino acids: CASSQWGGSGQPQHF. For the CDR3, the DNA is TGCGCCAGCAGCCAATGGGGAGGGTCGGGCCAGCCCCAGCATTTT.

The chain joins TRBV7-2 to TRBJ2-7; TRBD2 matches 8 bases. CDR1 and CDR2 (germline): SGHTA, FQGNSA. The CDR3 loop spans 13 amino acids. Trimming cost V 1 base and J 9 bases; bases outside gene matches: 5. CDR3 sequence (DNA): TGTGCCAGCAGCTTAGAACTGACTAGCGCGCAGTACTTC. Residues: CASSLELTSAQYF.

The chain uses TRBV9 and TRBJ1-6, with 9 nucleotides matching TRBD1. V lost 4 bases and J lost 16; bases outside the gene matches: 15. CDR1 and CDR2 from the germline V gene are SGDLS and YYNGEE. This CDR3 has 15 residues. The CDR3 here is CASSSRDRAGFELHF. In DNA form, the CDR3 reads TGTGCCAGCAGCTCGAGGGACAGGGCTGGTTTTGAACTCCACTTT.

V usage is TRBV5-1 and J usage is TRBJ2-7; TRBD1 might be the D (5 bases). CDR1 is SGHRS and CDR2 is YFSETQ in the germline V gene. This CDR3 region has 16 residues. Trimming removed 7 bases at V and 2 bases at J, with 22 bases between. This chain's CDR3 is CASADEPRRQTYEQYF. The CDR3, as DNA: TGCGCCAGCGCGGATGAACCACGGAGACAGACCTACGAGCAGTACTTC.